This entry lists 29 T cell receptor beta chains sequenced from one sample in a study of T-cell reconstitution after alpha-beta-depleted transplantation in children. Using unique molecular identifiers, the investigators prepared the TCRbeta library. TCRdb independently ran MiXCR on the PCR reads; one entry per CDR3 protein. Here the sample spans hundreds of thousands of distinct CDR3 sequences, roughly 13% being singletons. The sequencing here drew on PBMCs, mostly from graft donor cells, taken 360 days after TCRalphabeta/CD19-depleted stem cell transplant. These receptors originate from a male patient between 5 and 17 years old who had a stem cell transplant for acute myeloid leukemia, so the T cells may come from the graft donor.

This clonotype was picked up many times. The CDR3 coding sequence is TGCGCCAGCAGGAAAGGGATACCAAGAGAGACCCAGTACTTC. Its translation: CASRKGIPRETQYF. The chain recombines TRBV5-1 with TRBJ2-5; D is uncertain. This CDR3 contains 14 residues. Trimming left V 5 bases short and J 4 bases short, with 15 bases between. CDR1 is SGHRS and CDR2 is YFSETQ in the germline V gene.

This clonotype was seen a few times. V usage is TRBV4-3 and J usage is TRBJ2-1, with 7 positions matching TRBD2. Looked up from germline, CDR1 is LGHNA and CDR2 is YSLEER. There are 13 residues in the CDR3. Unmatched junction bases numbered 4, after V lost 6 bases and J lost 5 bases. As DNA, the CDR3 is TGCGCCAGCAGGGGACTACCTCACAATGAGCAGTTCTTC. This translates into CASRGLPHNEQFF.

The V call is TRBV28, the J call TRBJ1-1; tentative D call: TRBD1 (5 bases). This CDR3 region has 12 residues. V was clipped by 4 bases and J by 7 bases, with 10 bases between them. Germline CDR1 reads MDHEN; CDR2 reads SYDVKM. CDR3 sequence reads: CASSSSRVEAFF. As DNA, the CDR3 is TGTGCCAGCAGTTCGAGCAGGGTTGAAGCTTTCTTT.

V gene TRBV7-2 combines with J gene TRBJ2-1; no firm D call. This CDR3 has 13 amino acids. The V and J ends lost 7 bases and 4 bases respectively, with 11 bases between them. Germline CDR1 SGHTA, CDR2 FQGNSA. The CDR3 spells CASTQEPYNEQFF. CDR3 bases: TGTGCCAGCACCCAAGAACCTTACAATGAGCAGTTCTTC.

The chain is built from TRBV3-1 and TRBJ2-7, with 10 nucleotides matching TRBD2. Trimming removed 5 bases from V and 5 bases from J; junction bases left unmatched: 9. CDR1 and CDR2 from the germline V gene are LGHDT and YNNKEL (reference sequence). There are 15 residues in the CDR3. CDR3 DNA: TGTGCCAGCAGCTCCCAGCGGGAGGGCTTCGACGAGCAGTACTTC. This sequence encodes CASSSQREGFDEQYF.

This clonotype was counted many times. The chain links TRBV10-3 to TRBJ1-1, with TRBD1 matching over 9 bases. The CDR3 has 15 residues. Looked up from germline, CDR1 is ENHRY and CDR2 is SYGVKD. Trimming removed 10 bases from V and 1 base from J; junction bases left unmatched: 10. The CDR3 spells CATRTRTGENTEAFF. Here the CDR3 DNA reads TGTGCCACCCGCACCCGGACAGGGGAGAACACTGAAGCTTTCTTT.

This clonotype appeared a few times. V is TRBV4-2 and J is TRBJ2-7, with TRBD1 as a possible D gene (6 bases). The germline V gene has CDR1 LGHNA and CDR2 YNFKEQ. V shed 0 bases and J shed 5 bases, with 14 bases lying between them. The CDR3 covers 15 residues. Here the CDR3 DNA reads TGTGCCAGCAGCCAAGACGGGACACCCGACCACGAGCAGTACTTC. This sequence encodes CASSQDGTPDHEQYF.

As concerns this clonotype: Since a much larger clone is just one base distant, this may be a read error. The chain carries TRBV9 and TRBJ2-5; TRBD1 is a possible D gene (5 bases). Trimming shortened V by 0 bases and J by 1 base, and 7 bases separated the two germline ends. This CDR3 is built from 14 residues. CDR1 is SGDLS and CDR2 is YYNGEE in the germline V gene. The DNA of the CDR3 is TGTGCCAGCAGCGTAGGACAGCTCCAAGAGACCCAGTACTTC. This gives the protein CASSVGQLQETQYF.

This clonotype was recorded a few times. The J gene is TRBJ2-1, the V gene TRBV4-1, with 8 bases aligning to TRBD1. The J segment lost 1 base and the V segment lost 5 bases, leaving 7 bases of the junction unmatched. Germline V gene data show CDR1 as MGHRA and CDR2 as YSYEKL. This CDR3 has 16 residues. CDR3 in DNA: TGCGCCAGCAGCGCCCCAGGGGGCGCATCCTACAATGAGCAGTTCTTC. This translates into CASSAPGGASYNEQFF.

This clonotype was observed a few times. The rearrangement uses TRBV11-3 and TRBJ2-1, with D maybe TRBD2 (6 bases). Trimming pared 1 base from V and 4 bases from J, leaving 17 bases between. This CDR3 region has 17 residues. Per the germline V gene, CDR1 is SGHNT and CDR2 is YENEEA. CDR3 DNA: TGTGCCAGCAGCTTAGTTTTAGGAGCGGGCCAATACAATGAGCAGTTCTTC. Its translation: CASSLVLGAGQYNEQFF.

The CDR3: CASRRGTSGYNEQFF. Here the CDR3 DNA reads TGTGCCAGCAGGCGGGGGACTAGCGGCTACAATGAGCAGTTCTTC. V gene TRBV7-9 combines with J gene TRBJ2-1; 11 bases align to TRBD2. The CDR3 covers 15 residues. The V gene end was trimmed by 6 bases and the J gene end by 3 bases; junction bases not matched to a gene: 4. Germline-derived CDR1 and CDR2 are SEHNR and FQNEAQ (reference sequence).

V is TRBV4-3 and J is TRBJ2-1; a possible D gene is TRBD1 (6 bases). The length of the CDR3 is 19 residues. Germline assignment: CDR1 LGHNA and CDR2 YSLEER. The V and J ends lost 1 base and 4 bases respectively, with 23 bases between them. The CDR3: CASSQVDFRDTVKYNEQFF. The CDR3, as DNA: TGCGCCAGCAGCCAAGTTGATTTCCGGGACACGGTAAAATACAATGAGCAGTTCTTC.

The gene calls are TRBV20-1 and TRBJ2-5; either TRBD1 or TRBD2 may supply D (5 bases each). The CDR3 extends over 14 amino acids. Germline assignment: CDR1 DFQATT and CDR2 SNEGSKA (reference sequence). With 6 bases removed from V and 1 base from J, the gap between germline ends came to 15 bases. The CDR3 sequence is CSARGDRIQETQYF. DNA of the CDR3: TGCAGTGCCCGGGGTGACAGAATCCAAGAGACCCAGTACTTC.

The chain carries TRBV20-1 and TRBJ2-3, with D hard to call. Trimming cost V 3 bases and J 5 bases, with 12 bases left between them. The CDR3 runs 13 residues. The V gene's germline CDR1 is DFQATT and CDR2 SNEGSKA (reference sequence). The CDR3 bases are TGCAGTGCTAGTCGACCCGAAGGAGATACGCAGTATTTT. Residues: CSASRPEGDTQYF.

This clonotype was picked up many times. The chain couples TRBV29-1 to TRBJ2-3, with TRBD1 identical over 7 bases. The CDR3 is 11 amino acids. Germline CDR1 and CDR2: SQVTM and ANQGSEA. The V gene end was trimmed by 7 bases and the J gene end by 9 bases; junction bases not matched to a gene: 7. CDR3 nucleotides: TGCAGCGGCCTAGGGGGCGACACGCAGTATTTT. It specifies CSGLGGDTQYF.

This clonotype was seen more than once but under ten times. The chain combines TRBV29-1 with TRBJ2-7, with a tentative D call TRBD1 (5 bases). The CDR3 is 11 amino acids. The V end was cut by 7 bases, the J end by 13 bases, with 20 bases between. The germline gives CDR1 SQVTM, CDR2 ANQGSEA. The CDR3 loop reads CSASFRSGNYF. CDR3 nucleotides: TGCAGCGCCAGCTTCCGGTCAGGGAATTACTTC.

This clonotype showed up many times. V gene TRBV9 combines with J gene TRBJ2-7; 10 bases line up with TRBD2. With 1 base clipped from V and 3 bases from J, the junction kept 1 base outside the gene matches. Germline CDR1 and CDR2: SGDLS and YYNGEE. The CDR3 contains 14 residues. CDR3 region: CASSVRTSGYEQYF. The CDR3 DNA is TGTGCCAGCAGCGTACGGACTAGCGGCTACGAGCAGTACTTC.

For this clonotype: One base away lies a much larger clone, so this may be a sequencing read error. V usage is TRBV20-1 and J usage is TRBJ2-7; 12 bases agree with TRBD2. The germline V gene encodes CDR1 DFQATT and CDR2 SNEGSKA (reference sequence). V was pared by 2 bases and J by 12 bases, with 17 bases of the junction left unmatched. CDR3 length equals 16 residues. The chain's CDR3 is CSARSTQLAGGPVRYF. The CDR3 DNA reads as TGCAGTGCTAGATCCACCCAGCTAGCGGGAGGGCCTGTTCGGTACTTC.

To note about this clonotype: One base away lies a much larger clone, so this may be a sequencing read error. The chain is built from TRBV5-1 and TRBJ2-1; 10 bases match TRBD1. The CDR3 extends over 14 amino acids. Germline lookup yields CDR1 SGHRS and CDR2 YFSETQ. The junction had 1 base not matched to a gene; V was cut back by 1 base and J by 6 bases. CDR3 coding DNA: TGCGCCAGCAGCTTGTGGACAGGGGGCAATGAGCAGTTCTTC. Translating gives CASSLWTGGNEQFF.

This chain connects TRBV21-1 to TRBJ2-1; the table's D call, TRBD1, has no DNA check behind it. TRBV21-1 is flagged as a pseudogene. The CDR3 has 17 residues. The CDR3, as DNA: TGTGCCAGCAGCGCCCACCTGGTGGGAGGTACCTACAATGAGCAGTTCTTC. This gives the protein CASSAHLVGGTYNEQFF.

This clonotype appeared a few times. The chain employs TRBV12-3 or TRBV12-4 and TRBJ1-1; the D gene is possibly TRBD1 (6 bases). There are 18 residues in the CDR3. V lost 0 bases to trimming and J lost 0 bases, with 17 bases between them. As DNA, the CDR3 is TGTGCCAGCAGTTTAGCGCTTCTACGGACAGAGATGAACACTGAAGCTTTCTTT. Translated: CASSLALLRTEMNTEAFF.

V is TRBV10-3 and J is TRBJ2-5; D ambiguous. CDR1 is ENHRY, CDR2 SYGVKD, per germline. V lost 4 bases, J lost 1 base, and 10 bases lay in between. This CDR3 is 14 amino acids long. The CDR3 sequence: CAISGWTAQETQYF. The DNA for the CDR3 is TGTGCCATCAGTGGGTGGACGGCCCAAGAGACCCAGTACTTC.

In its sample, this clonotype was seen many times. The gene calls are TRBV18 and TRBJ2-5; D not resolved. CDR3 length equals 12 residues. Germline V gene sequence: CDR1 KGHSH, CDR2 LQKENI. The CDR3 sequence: CASSPNQETQYF. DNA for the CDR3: TGTGCTAGCAGCCCAAACCAAGAGACCCAGTACTTC.

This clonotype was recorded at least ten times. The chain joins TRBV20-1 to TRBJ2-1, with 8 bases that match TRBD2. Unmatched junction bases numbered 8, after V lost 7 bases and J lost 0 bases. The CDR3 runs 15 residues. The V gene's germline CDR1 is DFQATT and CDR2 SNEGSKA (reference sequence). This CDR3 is CSVVAGSISYNEQFF. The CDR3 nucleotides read TGCAGTGTTGTAGCGGGATCCATCTCCTACAATGAGCAGTTCTTC.

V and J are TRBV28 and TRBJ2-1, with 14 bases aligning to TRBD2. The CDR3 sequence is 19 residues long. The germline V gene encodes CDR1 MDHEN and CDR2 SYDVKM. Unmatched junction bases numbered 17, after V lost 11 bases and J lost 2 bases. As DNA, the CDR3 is TGTGCCTTCAGTTTAGCTTTCGGGACTAGCGGGAGAACCTACAATGAGCAGTTCTTC. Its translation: CAFSLAFGTSGRTYNEQFF.

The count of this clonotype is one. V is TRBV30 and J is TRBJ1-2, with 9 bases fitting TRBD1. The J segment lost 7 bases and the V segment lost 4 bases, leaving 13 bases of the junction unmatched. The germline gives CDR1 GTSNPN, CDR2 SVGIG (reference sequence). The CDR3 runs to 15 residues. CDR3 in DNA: TGTGCCTGGACCCGGGCCTCACAGGGGGCTGGTGGCTACACCTTC. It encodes CAWTRASQGAGGYTF.

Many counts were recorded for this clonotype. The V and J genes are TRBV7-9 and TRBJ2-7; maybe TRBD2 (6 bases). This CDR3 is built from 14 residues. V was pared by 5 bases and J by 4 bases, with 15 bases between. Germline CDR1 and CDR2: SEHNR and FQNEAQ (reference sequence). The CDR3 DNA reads TGTGCCAGCAGCCCCCGGGACTCTCTTTACGAGCAGTACTTC. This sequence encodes CASSPRDSLYEQYF.

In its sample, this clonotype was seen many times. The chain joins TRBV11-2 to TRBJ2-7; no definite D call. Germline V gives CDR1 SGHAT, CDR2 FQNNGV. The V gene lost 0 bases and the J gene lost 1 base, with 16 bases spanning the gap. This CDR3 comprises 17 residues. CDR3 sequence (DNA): TGTGCCAGCAGCTTAGAGCTCGGTGTCGCGAAATCCTACGAGCAGTACTTC. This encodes CASSLELGVAKSYEQYF.

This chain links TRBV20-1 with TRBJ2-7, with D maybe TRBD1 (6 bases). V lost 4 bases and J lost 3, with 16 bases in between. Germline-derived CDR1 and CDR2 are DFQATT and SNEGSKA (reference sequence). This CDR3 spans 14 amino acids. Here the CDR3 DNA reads TGCAGTGCTACTGGGCCGTGGGGGCTCTACGAGCAGTACTTC. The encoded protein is CSATGPWGLYEQYF.